This TCR beta chain appears in the sequencing data of a study of T cells in Graves' hyperthyroidism and ophthalmopathy. The CDR3 extends over 15 amino acids. CDR1 and CDR2 (germline): MDHEN, SYDVKM. Deletions cut 1 base from V and 2 bases from J, with 12 bases between. TCR beta CDR3 regions were amplified from RNA. HTBI primers were the set used in a first-round RT-PCR of the TCR CDR3. TCRdb recomputed calls from the multiplex PCR reads with MiXCR, one row per CDR3 protein. The sample consists of approximately 410,000 distinct CDR3 sequences, approximately 14% of them appearing once. Sequenced sample: blood. The sequence was obtained from a woman aged 18-30 years with Graves' hyperthyroidism. The rearrangement joins TRBV28 to TRBJ2-7; tentative D call: TRBD1 (6 bases). DNA of the CDR3: TGTGCCAGCAGTTTATTCTACAGGGCAACCTACGAGCAGTACTTC. Protein sequence: CASSLFYRATYEQYF. The variable domain in full, with the rest retrieved from reference TRBV28 and TRBJ2-7, is DVKVTQSSRYLVKRTGEKVFLECVQDMDHENMFWYRQDPGLGLRLIYFSYDVKMKEKGDIPEGYSVSREKKERFSLILESASTNQTSMYLCASSLFYRATYEQYFGPGTRLTVT.